This T cell receptor (beta chain) emerged from a study of T cell clonality in common variable immunodeficiency. Sequencing was performed with immunoSEQ multiplex PCR; in TCRdb, only in-frame clones are kept and a portion is missing. This sample has around 24,000 clones, each found more than once. Study-wide results and caveats: Reportedly, TCR beta sequences from common variable immunodeficiency showed fewer deletions and N-nucleotide insertions. Compared with controls, CVID subjects had fewer shared TCRbeta clones.

V was pared by 1 base and J by 6 bases, with 18 bases between. The germline V gene has CDR1 SGHVS and CDR2 FQNEAQ. This CDR3 contains 16 residues. This clone has at least ten counts. Its antigen is not known. Sequencing ends 3 residues short of the CDR3 end; the germline J gene provides the rest. The CVID group had some 15 females and approximately 30 males, mean age roughly 40. Donors gave roughly 4.5 to 8.5 ml heparinized peripheral whole blood. This sequence joins TRBV7-8 and TRBJ1-1; D may be TRBD1 (6 bases). This TCR was recovered from a human donor with common variable immunodeficiency. Sequencing used peripheral blood mononuclear cells. Incomplete CDR3 DNA: TGTGCCAGCAGCTTAGGAATAAACAGGGCCAATTCTGAA. Translation: CASSLGINRANSE. The whole CDR3 sequence reads CASSLGINRANSEAFF.